This T cell receptor beta chain derives from a study of radiation and T cells in renal cell carcinoma (TCRdb year 2020). Describing the broader study: In total, 50 or so samples, comprising 26 tumors and some 27 peripheral blood samples, were subjected to TCR beta sequencing. The last blood draw occurred 4 weeks after radiation, at the same time as nephrectomy. Across all 50 or so samples, 4,016,671 unique CDR3 nucleotide sequences, encoding 2,658,974 unique CDR3 amino acid sequences, were identified. What the study reported, not specific to this receptor: Blood repertoire dynamics were not followed beyond 4 weeks after treatment. Because the trial had a single-armed design, the trial could not examine how radiation dose or scheduling affected the TCR repertoire. Top tumor clonotypes rose in blood from baseline to 2 weeks post-radiation, then contracted by 4 weeks, suggesting transient expansion of tumor-resident clones. Because no pretreatment tumor biopsies were available, whether clonotypes were present in the tumor at baseline could not be determined.

Per the publication, the time point label means: blood 4 weeks post-SBRT, at nephrectomy. The treatment or condition label, read with the paper, signifies: 15 Gy SBRT to primary tumor, nephrectomy 4 weeks later. The samples were drawn from a clinical trial, where primary renal cell carcinomas were treated with 15 Gy of stereotactic body radiation therapy and then removed by nephrectomy 4 weeks afterward. To track tumor-enriched clonotypes, serial peripheral blood was sampled from radiation-treated patients at baseline and at 2 weeks and 4 weeks after SBRT. All patients had renal cell carcinoma with clear cell pathology. The QIAamp DNA Blood Mini Kit (Qiagen) was used to prepare genomic DNA for TCR sequencing. The analyses included just those samples that passed every quality control check. Of note for this clone: Its antigen is currently not known. One base away there is no much larger clone; base qualities are not given.

The CDR3 measures 12 amino acids from cysteine to phenylalanine. The DNA shown is the 36-base CDR3, in frame from base 1. Reading the germline V gene gives CDR1 MNHEY and CDR2 SVGAGI. V gives up 6 bases and J gives up 4 bases, and the segment between their germline ends measures 9 bases. TCR beta libraries were generated from genomic DNA with the immunoSEQ kit, following the manufacturer's recommendations. To prepare libraries, a first multiplex PCR with proprietary primers was run, followed by a second PCR that added unique barcodes, and a bead cleanup was done after each round. A positive control reaction and a negative control reaction, both provided in the kit, were run with every batch of samples. The final libraries were assessed on an Agilent 4200 TapeStation D1000 ScreenTape, pooled by volume, and quantified by qPCR. Sequencing was performed on an Illumina NextSeq500 using a MidOutput 150-cycle cartridge, with 156 Read1 cycles, 15 Index1 cycles, and the kit custom primers. The pooled library was loaded at roughly 0.94 pM with a roughly 20% PhiX control spike-in. The study's own analysis went as follows. The vendor-processed data were analyzed in R, and a clonotype was defined as all T cells that share the same CDR3 nucleotide sequence. For clone abundance analyses, frequencies were normalized to the 10,000 most abundant clones per sample. Public T cell clones, which averaged fewer than five per sample, were removed prior to analysis. A difference in abundance of at least 32-fold between compartments was used to define tumor-enriched and baseline blood-enriched clonotypes. A beta-binomial differential abundance model was used to identify clonotypes that were expanded or contracted between blood time points. Tumor-blood repertoire similarity was measured with the Baroni-Urbani and Buser coefficient, and groups were compared using two-tailed Wilcoxon tests in R. In its TCRdb copy, this immuneACCESS table keeps in-frame sequences only and misses some clones. Where compared with another copy, unresolved V genes explain less than half of these, and the others have no known cause. That table supplies the V and J calls and clone size; D and trimming were determined from the DNA. The table for this sample lists 80,000 or so clones; about 88% of them were counted only once. The ten top clones hold more than 5.5% of the sample.

This receptor chain uses TRBV6-5 and TRBJ1-2, with a weak D call of TRBD1 (5 bases match). The clonotype comes from a woman in her sixties or seventies with renal cell carcinoma. The source was blood, collected from a patient whose treatment included radiotherapy and nephrectomy. The CDR3 in this case is CASRGGSYGYTF. The nucleotides are TGTGCCAGCAGGGGGGGTTCCTATGGCTACACCTTC.